The TCR beta chain under discussion was sequenced for a study of control samples from healthy donors and cancer patients (dated by TCRdb to 2020 to 2022). In this sample, this clone turned up once. This clone's antigen is unknown. No qualities accompany the bases; no much larger clone lies one base away. Library construction relied on the immunoSEQ multiplex PCR assay. TCRdb limited this immuneACCESS table to in-frame rearrangements with V and J called. A share of clones is missing; checked studies link under half to unresolved V genes, and the rest is unexplained. The sample table lists 65,000 to 95,000 clones, about nine tenths of them with a count of one. The ten top clones hold roughly 6.9% of the sample. Source material: blood. The clonotype originates from a man aged 50 to 59 in good health.

The nucleotide sequence is TGTGCCAGCAGACAGGGGACAGGCCACGAGCAGTACTTC. This translates into CASRQGTGHEQYF. The V and J genes are TRBV12-3 or TRBV12-4 and TRBJ2-7, with 8 middle bases fitting TRBD1. From its cysteine to its phenylalanine, the CDR3 spans 13 amino acids. Only the CDR3 DNA stays, 39 bases, in frame from base 1. The V end gives up 6 bases and the J end 5 bases, leaving 6 bases in the junction not matched to a gene.